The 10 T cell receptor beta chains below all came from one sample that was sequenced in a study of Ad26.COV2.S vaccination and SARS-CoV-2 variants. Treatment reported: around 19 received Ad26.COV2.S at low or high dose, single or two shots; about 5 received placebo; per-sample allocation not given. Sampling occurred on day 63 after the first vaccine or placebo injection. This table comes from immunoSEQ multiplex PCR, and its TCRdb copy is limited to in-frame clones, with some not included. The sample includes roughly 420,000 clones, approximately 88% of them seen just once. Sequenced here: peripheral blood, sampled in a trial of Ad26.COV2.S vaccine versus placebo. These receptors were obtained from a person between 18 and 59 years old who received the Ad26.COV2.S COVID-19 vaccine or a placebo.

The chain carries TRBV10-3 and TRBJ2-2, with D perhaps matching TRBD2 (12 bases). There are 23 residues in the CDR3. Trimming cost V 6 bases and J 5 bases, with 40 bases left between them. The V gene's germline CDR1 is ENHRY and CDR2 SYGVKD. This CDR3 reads CAIRIFSSPGTGGLAGETGELFF. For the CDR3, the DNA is TGTGCCATCAGGATTTTTTCTTCCCCCGGGACAGGGGGACTAGCGGGCGAGACCGGGGAGCTGTTTTTT.

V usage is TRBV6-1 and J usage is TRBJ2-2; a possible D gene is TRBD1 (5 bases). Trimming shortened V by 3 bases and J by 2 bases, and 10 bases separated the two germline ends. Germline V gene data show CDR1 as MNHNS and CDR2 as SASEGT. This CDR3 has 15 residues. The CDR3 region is CASSDYDSNTGELFF. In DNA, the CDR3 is TGTGCCAGCAGTGATTATGACAGCAACACCGGGGAGCTGTTTTTT.

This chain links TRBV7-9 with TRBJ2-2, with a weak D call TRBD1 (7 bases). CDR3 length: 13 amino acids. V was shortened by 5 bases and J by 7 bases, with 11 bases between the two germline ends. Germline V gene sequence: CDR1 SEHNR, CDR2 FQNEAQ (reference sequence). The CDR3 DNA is TGTGCCAGCAGCCCGCAGGGGGGCGGGGAGCTGTTTTTT. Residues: CASSPQGGGELFF.

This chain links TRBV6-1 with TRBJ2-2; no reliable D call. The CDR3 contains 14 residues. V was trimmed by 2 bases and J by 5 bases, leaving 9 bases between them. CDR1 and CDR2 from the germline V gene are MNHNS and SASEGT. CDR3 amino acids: CASSEQWGTGELFF. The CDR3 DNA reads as TGTGCCAGCAGTGAACAGTGGGGAACCGGGGAGCTGTTTTTT.

In DNA form, the CDR3 reads TGTGCCAGCAGCGTCAGCGGGGACCCTTGGGAGACCCAGTACTTC. Its translation is CASSVSGDPWETQYF. The chain uses TRBV9 and TRBJ2-5; 7 bases align to TRBD2. This CDR3 region has 15 residues. The germline V gene has CDR1 SGDLS and CDR2 YYNGEE. The junction had 9 bases not matched to a gene; V was cut back by 2 bases and J by 5 bases.

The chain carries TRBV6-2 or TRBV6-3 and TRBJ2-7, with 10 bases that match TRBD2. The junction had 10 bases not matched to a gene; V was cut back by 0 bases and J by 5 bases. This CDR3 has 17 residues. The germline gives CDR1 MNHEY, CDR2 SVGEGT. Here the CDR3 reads CASSYSFTSGVPHEQYF. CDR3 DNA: TGTGCCAGCAGTTACTCGTTTACTAGCGGGGTACCGCACGAGCAGTACTTC.

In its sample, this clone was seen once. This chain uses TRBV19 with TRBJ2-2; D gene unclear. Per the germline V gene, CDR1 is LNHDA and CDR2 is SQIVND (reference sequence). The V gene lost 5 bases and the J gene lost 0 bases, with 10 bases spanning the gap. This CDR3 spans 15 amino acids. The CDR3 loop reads CASSFNIANTGELFF. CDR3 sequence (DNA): TGTGCCAGTAGTTTTAATATAGCGAACACCGGGGAGCTGTTTTTT.

The CDR3 nucleotides read TGTGCCAGCAGCCCTACAGGGAGAGGAAACACCATATATTTT. It codes for CASSPTGRGNTIYF. The rearrangement joins TRBV11-2 to TRBJ1-3; D may be TRBD1 (6 bases). This CDR3 region has 14 residues. CDR1 is SGHAT, CDR2 FQNNGV, per germline. The V and J ends lost 5 bases and 4 bases respectively, with 12 bases between them. Using reference TRBV11-2 and TRBJ1-3 for the parts outside the CDR3, the full variable domain is EAGVAQSPRYKIIEKRQSVAFWCNPISGHATLYWYQQILGQGPKLLIQFQNNGVVDDSQLPKDRFSAERLKGVDSTLKIQPAKLEDSAVYLCASSPTGRGNTIYFGEGSWLTVV.

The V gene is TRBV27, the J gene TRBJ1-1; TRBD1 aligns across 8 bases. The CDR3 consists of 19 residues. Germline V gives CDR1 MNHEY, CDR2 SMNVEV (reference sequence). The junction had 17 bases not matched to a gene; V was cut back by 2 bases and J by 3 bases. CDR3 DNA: TGTGCCAGCAGTTTAAATCAGGGGGCAAAGGTGAACGGGGACACTGAAGCTTTCTTT. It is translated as CASSLNQGAKVNGDTEAFF.

CDR3 nucleotide sequence: TGTGCCAGCAGCGTCCCCCGAGTGTCTGGGGCCAACGTCCTGACTTTC. Encoded protein: CASSVPRVSGANVLTF. J is TRBJ2-6 and V is TRBV9; the D is unclear. Trimming took 2 bases from V and 1 from J, leaving 10 bases between them. Germline CDR1 is SGDLS and CDR2 is YYNGEE. The CDR3 runs 16 residues.